This entry features one T cell receptor beta chain sequence. Germline lookup yields CDR1 ENHRY and CDR2 SYGVKD. V was shortened by 0 bases and J by 0 bases, with 8 bases between the two germline ends. CDR3 length: 15 residues. The sample is drawn from a study of cytomegalovirus exposure and HLA in healthy donors. The PCR had 60 Vbeta and 13 Jbeta primers. Sequencing used immunoSEQ multiplex PCR; TCRdb keeps in-frame clones, though not all of them. The sample has fewer than 120,000 clones, 76% seen once. The specimen sequenced was PBMCs. The chain carries TRBV10-3 and TRBJ1-1; D not resolved. The TCR was taken from a young man in good health and CMV-seropositive. The CDR3 loop reads CAISESQFMNTEAFF. Written as DNA, the CDR3 is TGTGCCATCAGTGAGTCACAGTTCATGAACACTGAAGCTTTCTTT.